This T cell receptor beta chain was obtained from a study of identical twins. The V and J ends lost 6 bases and 3 bases respectively, with 11 bases between them. The length of the CDR3 is 13 residues. Germline V lookup: CDR1 MNHEY, CDR2 SMNVEV (reference sequence). This clonotype showed up many times. What it binds is unknown. Notes on the study in general: Those out-of-frame alpha sequences shared by twins showed an excess of low generation probability.

A universal primer site was added by template switching, and unique molecular identifiers were carried by the cDNA. TCRdb used MiXCR to reprocess the 5' RACE reads, holding one entry per CDR3 protein. The sample includes roughly 690,000 distinct CDR3 sequences, 21% of them seen just once. The data were also submitted as part of a second study, on T cells expressing NK-cell markers. That report notes: The sequencing cohort of eight donors included seven HCMV-seropositive individuals and one seronegative individual.

Sequenced input: PBMCs. This sequence joins TRBV27 and TRBJ2-5; D is unclear. The TCR originated in a young woman in good health. The CDR3 DNA is TGTGCCAGCAGCCGTTACCCCGAAGAGACCCAGTACTTC. Translated, it gives CASSRYPEETQYF.